A selection of T cell receptor beta chains follows, all from one sample in a study of T-cell reconstitution after alpha-beta-depleted transplantation in children. TCRdb ran MiXCR on the PCR reads and lists one entry per CDR3 protein. The sample contains 120,000 to 150,000 distinct CDR3 sequences, around 10% of which appear only once. The specimen comprised PBMCs, mostly from graft donor cells, sampled 180 days after TCRalphabeta/CD19-depleted stem cell transplant. The receptors were sampled from a female patient aged 2-15 years who had a stem cell transplant for congenital amegakaryocytic thrombocytopenia, so the T cells may come from the graft donor. Each CDR3 is given without its conserved first and last residue. The size entry is marked missing in some rows and otherwise reads once, few, many or a size class.

size	V	J	CDR3
many	TRBV5-1	TRBJ2-2	ASSLEPGTGELF
many	TRBV11-2	TRBJ2-6	ASSTGPFEAASGANVLT
few	TRBV20-1	TRBJ2-3	SATTSGDTDTQY
many	TRBV9	TRBJ2-1	ASSVSTSGDNEQF
many	TRBV6-1	TRBJ2-6	ASSKMTSGPSSGANVLT
NA	TRBV28	TRBJ2-2	ASRKPHVGTLNTGELF
many	TRBV29-1	TRBJ2-5	SASAWGFETQY
NA	TRBV9	TRBJ2-7	ASSSRDPYEQY
many	TRBV28	TRBJ1-6	ASSLGRGNSPLH
NA	TRBV4-2	TRBJ1-5	ASSQDWDQPQH
few	TRBV20-1	TRBJ2-1	SASPARARARYNEQF
few	TRBV11-2	TRBJ1-4	ASSPRTDEKLF
many	TRBV20-1	TRBJ2-3	SAPSSVDTQY
NA	TRBV5-1	TRBJ2-5	ASSRKTSGRAEETQY
many	TRBV11-2	TRBJ2-7	ASTRGRGGYEQY
NA	TRBV28	TRBJ1-5	ASSLHGASQPQH
many	TRBV20-1	TRBJ2-5	SARVLYQETQY
many	TRBV7-2	TRBJ1-2	ASSLRGSYGYT
NA	TRBV12-3/TRBV12-4	TRBJ2-3	ASSFGDRGRFSSTDTQY
few	TRBV6-5	TRBJ1-5	ASSAAGQPQH
NA	TRBV25-1	TRBJ2-7	ASSSPTWRQG
NA	TRBV11-2	TRBJ2-6	ASNKGLAGGHSGANVLT
few	TRBV5-1	TRBJ2-2	ASSFLGSANTGELF
few	TRBV7-2	TRBJ2-1	ASRREFDNEQF
many	TRBV12-3/TRBV12-4	TRBJ1-5	ASSFKDFANQPQH
many	TRBV20-1	TRBJ2-1	SARGRGRWAYNEQF
many	TRBV15	TRBJ1-2	ATSGENYGYT
many	TRBV28	TRBJ2-7	ASSLSGFRLYEQY
many	TRBV6-4	TRBJ1-5	ASSVTTGTRGQPQH
many	TRBV9	TRBJ2-7	ASSVNPISYEQY
many	TRBV12-3/TRBV12-4	TRBJ2-1	ASRTTAAGAHNEQF
many	TRBV10-3	TRBJ1-5	AIGSNQPQH
few	TRBV20-1	TRBJ2-1	SASGLAGVYNEQF
NA	TRBV9	TRBJ2-1	ASSVTLAGSSYNEQF
many	TRBV29-1	TRBJ1-4	SVEGAQREKLF